The 32 T cell receptor beta chains below come from one sample, sequenced in a study of blood T cell repertoires in COVID-19. Profiling relied on immunoSEQ multiplex PCR, and the TCRdb table lists in-frame clones only, not all of them. Of roughly 91,000 clones detected, more than 65% appear once; the ten largest clones hold roughly 12%. The sequencing input was peripheral blood. The receptors stem from a man between 70 and 80 years old with acute or convalescent COVID-19.

V and J are TRBV4-1 and TRBJ1-1, with D perhaps matching TRBD1 (6 bases). The length of the CDR3 is 16 residues. Germline lookup yields CDR1 MGHRA and CDR2 YSYEKL. Deletions cut 4 bases from V and 1 base from J, with 16 bases between. The CDR3 region is CASSPGGASQNTEAFF. The CDR3 bases are TGCGCCAGCAGCCCTGGGGGGGCGAGTCAGAACACTGAAGCTTTCTTT.

J is TRBJ2-3 and V is TRBV10-3; no reliable D call. The germline V gene encodes CDR1 ENHRY and CDR2 SYGVKD. This CDR3 comprises 15 residues. The germline V and J ends were trimmed by 0 bases and 2 bases, with 9 bases remaining between them. CDR3 sequence (DNA): TGTGCCATCAGTGAGTCGATACAGAACACAGATACGCAGTATTTT. Its protein is CAISESIQNTDTQYF.

The rearrangement links TRBV4-1 to TRBJ1-2; weak D call: TRBD1 (5 bases). The CDR3 is 18 amino acids. Trimming pared 0 bases from V and 3 bases from J, leaving 20 bases between. Germline lookup yields CDR1 MGHRA and CDR2 YSYEKL. For the CDR3, the DNA is TGCGCCAGCAGCCAAGAAGGGGAGGTAGGGGCCAGGCACTATGGCTACACCTTC. Translation: CASSQEGEVGARHYGYTF.

The V call is TRBV5-4, the J call TRBJ2-7; D is perhaps TRBD1 (6 bases). This CDR3 region has 15 residues. CDR1 is SGHNT, CDR2 YYREEE, per germline (reference sequence). Trimming pared 1 base from V and 3 bases from J, leaving 14 bases between. The CDR3 DNA reads TGTGCCAGCAGCTTGTTTGGGACAAACCGCTACGAGCAGTACGTC. This translates into CASSLFGTNRYEQYV.

CDR3 bases: TGTGCCAGCAGTCGGATGGGCAATACGCAGTATTTT. Its translation: CASSRMGNTQYF. The genes are TRBV6-5 and TRBJ2-3; D unresolved. CDR3 size: 12 residues. The V gene lost 5 bases and the J gene lost 7 bases, with 10 bases spanning the gap. Germline values: CDR1 MNHEY, CDR2 SVGAGI.

This clone appeared a single time. The V call is TRBV5-6, the J call TRBJ1-1, with D possibly matching TRBD1 (5 bases). With 2 bases removed from V and 1 base from J, the gap between germline ends came to 15 bases. Germline CDR1 SGHDT, CDR2 YYEEEE. The CDR3 has 16 residues. In DNA, the CDR3 is TGTGCCAGCAGCTTTCTGGTTGGGACTTCGAACACTGAAGCTTTCTTT. It translates to CASSFLVGTSNTEAFF. Looking up the rest from reference TRBV5-6 and TRBJ1-1 gives the full variable domain: DAGVTQSPTHLIKTRGQQVTLRCSPKSGHDTVSWYQQALGQGPQFIFQYYEEEERQRGNFPDRFSGHQFPNYSSELNVNALLLGDSALYLCASSFLVGTSNTEAFFGQGTRLTVV.

This clone was counted a single time. This rearrangement joins TRBV6-1 to TRBJ2-5; 13 bases match TRBD2. Germline-derived CDR1 and CDR2 are MNHNS and SASEGT. CDR3 length: 18 amino acids. J was trimmed by 5 bases and V by 1 base; bases with no gene match: 10. The CDR3 DNA sequence: TGTGCCAGCAGTGAAGGACTAGCGGGGGGCGTTTCCCCGGAGACCCAGTACTTC. It translates to CASSEGLAGGVSPETQYF.

The rearrangement links TRBV9 to TRBJ2-2; 7 nucleotides match TRBD1. Germline V gene lookup returns CDR1 SGDLS and CDR2 YYNGEE. The CDR3 spans 15 residues. The ends lost 1 base at V and 5 bases at J; junction bases unmatched: 5. This chain's CDR3 is CASSVTAQGTGELFF. In DNA, the CDR3 is TGTGCCAGCAGCGTAACTGCACAGGGGACCGGGGAGCTGTTTTTT.

This chain connects TRBV5-1 to TRBJ2-1; 14 bases agree with TRBD2. The germline CDR1 and CDR2 sequences are SGHRS and YFSETQ. With V trimmed by 4 bases and J by 8 bases, 5 bases remained unmatched. The CDR3 length is 15 residues. The chain's CDR3 is CASSGLAGGSDEQFF. The CDR3 nucleotides read TGCGCCAGCAGCGGACTAGCGGGGGGCAGTGATGAGCAGTTCTTC.

The chain recombines TRBV4-1 with TRBJ2-3, with D possibly being TRBD1 (5 bases). Trimming took 4 bases from V and 1 from J, leaving 9 bases between them. Germline V lookup: CDR1 MGHRA, CDR2 YSYEKL. The CDR3 extends over 14 amino acids. The CDR3 sequence: CASSLLTGTDTQYF. The CDR3 DNA follows: TGCGCCAGCAGCCTTTTGACAGGCACAGATACGCAGTATTTT.

For the CDR3, the DNA is TGCGCCAGCAGCTTGGGGCAGGGTCTTAATTCACCCCTCCACTTT. Translation gives CASSLGQGLNSPLHF. The chain is built from TRBV5-1 and TRBJ1-6; D may be TRBD1 (5 bases). Trimming stripped 0 bases from V and 6 bases from J, with 10 bases between. This CDR3 has 15 amino acids. Germline loops: CDR1 SGHRS, CDR2 YFSETQ.

V usage is TRBV6-5 and J usage is TRBJ1-2; 10 bases match TRBD1. CDR3 length: 14 amino acids. The trim removed 6 bases at V and 4 bases at J, leaving 5 bases unmatched. The germline CDR1 and CDR2 sequences are MNHEY and SVGAGI. The CDR3: CASRTGQGVYGYTF. CDR3 DNA: TGTGCCAGCAGAACCGGACAGGGGGTCTATGGCTACACCTTC.

This rearrangement joins TRBV3-1 (or the pseudogene TRBV3-2) to TRBJ2-2; D uncertain. Germline V gene data show CDR1 as LGHDT and CDR2 as YNNKEL (reference sequence). There are 12 residues in the CDR3. Trimming pared 4 bases from V and 2 bases from J, leaving 2 bases between. The CDR3: CASSPNTGELFF. The CDR3 DNA follows: TGTGCCAGCAGCCCTAACACCGGGGAGCTGTTTTTT.

The chain is built from TRBV28 and TRBJ1-2; D remains unclear. The germline V gene has CDR1 MDHEN and CDR2 SYDVKM. With 3 bases removed from V and 6 bases from J, the gap between germline ends came to 11 bases. CDR3 length: 13 amino acids. CDR3 region: CASSLPQEDGYTF. The CDR3 DNA is TGTGCCAGCAGTTTGCCGCAGGAGGATGGCTACACCTTC.

The chain carries TRBV11-2 and TRBJ2-1; D not resolved. CDR3 size: 15 residues. Germline-derived CDR1 and CDR2 are SGHAT and FQNNGV. Trimming took 1 base from V and 0 from J, leaving 7 bases between them. CDR3 bases: TGTGCCAGCAGCTTAGCAGCGAGCTCCTACAATGAGCAGTTCTTC. Protein sequence: CASSLAASSYNEQFF.

This clone was seen more than once but under ten times. The chain carries TRBV4-2 and TRBJ2-4, with D maybe TRBD1 (5 bases). The germline gives CDR1 LGHNA, CDR2 YNFKEQ. With 1 base removed from V and 0 bases from J, the gap between germline ends came to 13 bases. This CDR3 is 17 amino acids long. CDR3 protein: CASSQGQGILAKNIQYF. The CDR3 coding sequence is TGTGCCAGCAGCCAAGGGCAGGGCATACTAGCCAAAAACATTCAGTACTTC.

The chain combines TRBV10-2 with TRBJ2-5; TRBD1 matches 9 bases. CDR3 length equals 12 residues. Germline loops: CDR1 WSHSY, CDR2 SAAADI. J gave up 4 bases and V 8 bases, and 2 bases lay outside the gene matches. The CDR3 nucleotides are TGCGCCAGCCGGACAGGGGTAGAGACCCAGTACTTC. Protein sequence: CASRTGVETQYF.

This chain uses TRBV19 with TRBJ1-1; 7 nucleotides match TRBD1. The CDR3 consists of 15 residues. Germline-derived CDR1 and CDR2 are LNHDA and SQIVND (reference sequence). After removal of 0 bases from V and 4 bases from J, the junction contained 5 bases not matched to a gene. The CDR3 DNA sequence: TGTGCCAGTAGTATAGATAATGGACAGGCCACTGAAGCTTTCTTT. It codes for CASSIDNGQATEAFF. Filled out from reference TRBV19 and TRBJ1-1, the complete variable domain reads DGGITQSPKYLFRKEGQNVTLSCEQNLNHDAMYWYRQDPGQGLRLIYYSQIVNDFQKGDIAEGYSVSREKKESFPLTVTSAQKNPTAFYLCASSIDNGQATEAFFGQGTRLTVV.

The chain links TRBV14 to TRBJ1-2; no clear D. V dropped 0 bases and J dropped 5 bases, with 10 bases sitting between them. CDR1 and CDR2 (germline): SGHDN, FVKESK. CDR3 size: 14 residues. This CDR3 reads CASSQEGDLYGYTF. The DNA of the CDR3 is TGTGCCAGCAGCCAAGAAGGAGATTTGTATGGCTACACCTTC.

The chain has TRBV11-2 and TRBJ2-2, with 10 bases aligning to TRBD1. Germline V lookup: CDR1 SGHAT, CDR2 FQNNGV. The CDR3 loop spans 14 amino acids. Trimming removed 5 bases from V and 7 bases from J; junction bases left unmatched: 4. CDR3 sequence (DNA): TGTGCCAGCAGCCGACAGGGGGCCGACGGGGAGCTGTTTTTT. Protein sequence: CASSRQGADGELFF.

The chain links TRBV10-1 to TRBJ2-1, with D possibly matching TRBD2 (5 bases). The CDR3 consists of 13 residues. CDR1 WNHNN and CDR2 SYGVQD come from the germline V gene (reference sequence). The V end lost 6 bases, the J end lost 9 bases, and 15 bases lay between the germline ends. The CDR3 loop is CASSRDLRGEQFF. The CDR3 nucleotides read TGCGCCAGCAGCCGAGACCTTCGGGGTGAGCAGTTCTTC.

This sequence joins TRBV6-2 or TRBV6-3 and TRBJ2-7, with D perhaps TRBD1 (5 bases). This CDR3 comprises 13 residues. Looked up from germline, CDR1 is MNHEY and CDR2 is SVGEGT. Trimming cost V 2 bases and J 3 bases, with 8 bases left between them. DNA of the CDR3: TGTGCCAGCAGTTACGGGGCACGCTACGAGCAGTACTTC. This encodes CASSYGARYEQYF.

This chain uses TRBV7-9 with TRBJ1-5; D is uncertain. Germline V gene data show CDR1 as SEHNR and CDR2 as FQNEAQ (reference sequence). The germline V and J ends were trimmed by 5 bases and 3 bases, with 8 bases remaining between them. CDR3 length: 13 amino acids. Here the CDR3 reads CASSREANQPQHF. The DNA of the CDR3 is TGTGCCAGCAGCCGAGAAGCCAATCAGCCCCAGCATTTT.

The gene calls are TRBV6-2 or TRBV6-3 and TRBJ1-6; TRBD1 matches 8 bases. This CDR3 comprises 18 residues. The germline V gene has CDR1 MNHEY and CDR2 SVGEGT. Trimming cost V 4 bases and J 4 bases; bases outside gene matches: 12. The CDR3 bases are TGTGCCAGCAGTTTCCCCGGGCAGGGGGCTTCGTATAATTCACCCCTCCACTTT. The encoded protein is CASSFPGQGASYNSPLHF.

The chain combines TRBV3-1 (or the pseudogene TRBV3-2) with TRBJ1-1; 8 positions agree with TRBD1. After removal of 4 bases from V and 0 bases from J, the junction contained 7 bases not matched to a gene. This CDR3 comprises 16 residues. From germline, CDR1 is LGHDT and CDR2 YNNKEL (reference sequence). The CDR3 here is CASSLGTGTLNTEAFF. The CDR3 DNA reads as TGTGCCAGCAGCCTCGGGACAGGCACCCTGAACACTGAAGCTTTCTTT.

The chain recombines TRBV27 with TRBJ2-7, with 10 bases fitting TRBD2. The germline CDR1 and CDR2 sequences are MNHEY and SMNVEV (reference sequence). J was trimmed by 2 bases and V by 1 base; bases with no gene match: 8. The CDR3 has 17 amino acids. The CDR3 bases are TGTGCCAGCAGTTTATTCCCTCTAGCGGGGGTTGCCTACGAGCAGTACTTC. Translating it yields CASSLFPLAGVAYEQYF.

V usage is TRBV6-4 and J usage is TRBJ2-2; 7 bases line up with TRBD2. Germline assignment: CDR1 MRHNA and CDR2 SNTAGT. The CDR3 is made up of 14 amino acids. With V trimmed by 6 bases and J by 4 bases, 5 bases remained unmatched. The DNA of the CDR3 is TGTGCCAGCAGGAGGGAGCGGGGCACCGGGGAGCTGTTTTTT. Translated, it gives CASRRERGTGELFF.

The rearrangement links TRBV4-1 to TRBJ2-7, with D possibly being TRBD1 (5 bases). V dropped 1 base and J dropped 2 bases, with 12 bases sitting between them. From germline, CDR1 is MGHRA and CDR2 YSYEKL. The CDR3 totals 15 residues. As DNA, the CDR3 is TGCGCCAGCAGCCAAGTCCAAGACAGAGCCTACGAGCAGTACGTC. Translation: CASSQVQDRAYEQYV.

The J gene is TRBJ2-7, the V gene TRBV28, with TRBD1 matching over 7 bases. The CDR3 loop spans 13 amino acids. The germline CDR1 and CDR2 sequences are MDHEN and SYDVKM. The J segment lost 6 bases and the V segment lost 7 bases, leaving 9 bases of the junction unmatched. The DNA for the CDR3 is TGTGCCAGCAATAGACAGGGACCCCTCGAGCAGTACTTC. Translation gives CASNRQGPLEQYF.

The V and J genes are TRBV4-1 and TRBJ1-1; a weak D match, TRBD1 (6 bases). V lost 0 bases to trimming and J lost 1 base, with 9 bases between them. Germline CDR1 is MGHRA and CDR2 is YSYEKL. The CDR3 is 15 amino acids. The CDR3 loop reads CASSQEAGENTEAFF. CDR3 nucleotides: TGCGCCAGCAGCCAAGAGGCAGGGGAGAACACTGAAGCTTTCTTT.

This clone occurred a few times. This chain connects TRBV5-1 to TRBJ1-1; TRBD1 is a possible D gene (6 bases). The CDR3 is made up of 14 amino acids. Trimming left V 6 bases short and J 0 bases short, with 12 bases between. Germline loops: CDR1 SGHRS, CDR2 YFSETQ. The CDR3 DNA reads TGCGCCAGCATACAGGGACCCCTGAACACTGAAGCTTTCTTT. Protein product: CASIQGPLNTEAFF.

V usage is TRBV2 and J usage is TRBJ2-2; no reliable D call. This CDR3 is built from 12 residues. CDR1 SNHLY and CDR2 FYNNEI come from the germline V gene. Deletions cut 8 bases from V and 5 bases from J, with 9 bases between. The chain's CDR3 is CASAVLTGELFF. The CDR3, as DNA: TGTGCCAGCGCGGTCTTGACCGGGGAGCTGTTTTTT.